These 10 T cell receptor beta chains share one sample of origin, sequenced in a study of shared clonotypes between healthy human individuals. Clones were sequenced by immunoSEQ multiplex PCR, and TCRdb holds only the in-frame ones, with some missing. This repertoire shows more than 1 million clones, approximately 78% found once; its top ten account for 0.52%. The sequenced sample was memory CD4+ T cells from PBMCs. The subset here: CD45RA-negative fraction. Source of these receptors: a man aged 18-30 years in good health. Some clones in this sample may be carry-over from other donors' samples.

The chain combines TRBV4-1 with TRBJ1-1; D not certain. The V and J ends lost 6 bases and 4 bases respectively, with 18 bases between them. CDR1 is MGHRA, CDR2 YSYEKL, per germline. The CDR3 length is 15 residues. The CDR3 DNA reads TGCGCCAGCAGGCGTCCTGGGCAGAACTTCACTGAAGCTTTCTTT. The encoded protein is CASRRPGQNFTEAFF.

The rearrangement links TRBV5-1 to TRBJ2-4; TRBD2 matches 7 bases. The CDR3 is 14 amino acids. From germline, CDR1 is SGHRS and CDR2 YFSETQ. With V trimmed by 0 bases and J by 8 bases, 5 bases remained unmatched. CDR3 region: CASSLGLAADIQYF. The CDR3 nucleotides are TGCGCCAGCAGCTTGGGGCTAGCGGCCGACATTCAGTACTTC.

This chain connects TRBV30 to TRBJ1-1, with a possible D match to TRBD1 (5 bases). Germline CDR1 and CDR2: GTSNPN and SVGIG (reference sequence). V lost 2 bases and J 2 bases, leaving 12 bases between the germline ends. This CDR3 comprises 14 residues. CDR3 DNA sequence: TGTGCCTGGAGTTACGGGCAGGGAAACACTGAAGCTTTCTTT. Its protein is CAWSYGQGNTEAFF.

The chain joins TRBV4-2 to TRBJ1-2; D is unresolved. CDR3 length equals 15 residues. Trimming pared 3 bases from V and 4 bases from J, leaving 15 bases between. Germline values: CDR1 LGHNA, CDR2 YNFKEQ. The CDR3 nucleotides read TGTGCCAGCAGCCAGGATAAAGCCGGAGGCTATGGCTACACCTTC. As protein: CASSQDKAGGYGYTF.

The chain uses TRBV5-1 and TRBJ1-2, with D hard to call. V was trimmed by 0 bases and J by 3 bases, leaving 9 bases between them. The CDR3 sequence is 14 residues long. The V gene's germline CDR1 is SGHRS and CDR2 YFSETQ. The CDR3 DNA follows: TGCGCCAGCAGCTTGGAGGCTCAGGACTATGGCTACACCTTC. Translated, it gives CASSLEAQDYGYTF.

The chain has TRBV11-3 and TRBJ2-1; D unresolved. Per germline, CDR1 SGHNT and CDR2 YENEEA. The germline V and J ends were trimmed by 2 bases and 5 bases, with 4 bases remaining between them. The length of the CDR3 is 12 residues. CDR3: CASSLRNNEQFF. The CDR3 DNA follows: TGTGCCAGCAGCTTACGGAACAATGAGCAGTTCTTC.

This clone was seen at least ten times. The rearrangement links TRBV6-6 to TRBJ2-3; no clear D gene. V lost 10 bases and J 4 bases, leaving 15 bases between the germline ends. This CDR3 has 13 residues. Germline V gene data show CDR1 as MNHNY and CDR2 as SVGAGI (reference sequence). The CDR3 region is CATSLDGADTQYF. In DNA, the CDR3 is TGTGCCACCTCCCTCGACGGCGCAGATACGCAGTATTTT.

Comments on this clone: The junction shows a germline mismatch at one end, possibly a read error. The chain combines TRBV7-2 with TRBJ2-1; D ambiguous. The CDR3 length is 17 residues. Germline V lookup: CDR1 SGHTA, CDR2 FQGNSA. CDR3 sequence (DNA): TGTGCCAGCAGTTTAGGTCTTTTTACTCCAGAATCTCATGAGCAGTTCTTC. Translating it yields CASSLGLFTPESHEQFF. Filled out from reference TRBV7-2 and TRBJ2-1, the complete variable domain reads GAGVSQSPSNKVTEKGKDVELRCDPISGHTALYWYRQSLGQGLEFLIYFQGNSAPDKSGLPSDRFSAERTGGSVSTLTIQRTQQEDSAVYLCASSLGLFTPESHEQFFGPGTRLTVL.

The chain has TRBV4-1 and TRBJ2-1; unclear D gene. CDR1 is MGHRA, CDR2 YSYEKL, per germline. V lost 0 bases, J lost 8 bases, and 11 bases lay in between. The CDR3 is 14 amino acids. The CDR3 reads CASSQDANRDEQFF. DNA of the CDR3: TGCGCCAGCAGCCAAGATGCGAACCGGGATGAGCAGTTCTTC.

The chain recombines TRBV19 with TRBJ2-1; possibly TRBD2 for D (5 bases). The CDR3 runs to 17 residues. Between the trimmed V and J ends, which lost 7 bases and 8 bases, there was a span of 27 bases. The V gene's germline CDR1 is LNHDA and CDR2 SQIVND (reference sequence). Here the CDR3 reads CASTTDGSGGSRYEQFF. CDR3 coding DNA: TGTGCCAGTACCACCGATGGGAGCGGTGGCTCCAGGTATGAGCAGTTCTTC.